The rows below give T cell receptor beta chains drawn from one sample of a study of blood T cells in healthy people across ages. TCRdb ran MiXCR on the 5' RACE reads and lists one entry per CDR3 protein. The sample shows about 1,600,000 distinct CDR3 sequences, around two fifths of them seen only once. The sequencing sample was made of blood. The source of these receptors is a woman under 30 in good health. Both conserved end residues are part of each CDR3. The order of the fields is J gene, V gene, CDR3 protein.

J gene: TRBJ2-5; V gene: TRBV20-1; CDR3 protein: CSARLAGFRETQYF
J gene: TRBJ1-2; V gene: TRBV5-5; CDR3 protein: CASHPGQGHGYTF
J gene: TRBJ1-2; V gene: TRBV7-2; CDR3 protein: CASSKTGGGGGYTF
J gene: TRBJ2-3; V gene: TRBV7-9; CDR3 protein: CASSAPTSGIGDTQYF
J gene: TRBJ2-7; V gene: TRBV20-1; CDR3 protein: CSAQRQASSYEQYF
J gene: TRBJ2-3; V gene: TRBV6-5; CDR3 protein: CASSYSTPGGGADTQYF
J gene: NA; V gene: TRBV20-1; CDR3 protein: CSAPSGSETQYF
J gene: TRBJ1-2; V gene: TRBV2; CDR3 protein: CASRRDSLRIFYGYTF
J gene: TRBJ2-5; V gene: TRBV4-1; CDR3 protein: CASSQGQDSQETQYF
J gene: TRBJ2-3; V gene: TRBV5-6; CDR3 protein: CASSFGGWSTDTQYF
J gene: TRBJ1-2; V gene: TRBV5-1; CDR3 protein: CASSLMTGDYGYTF
J gene: TRBJ2-1; V gene: TRBV14; CDR3 protein: CASSQDSRYRQYLLGEQFF
J gene: TRBJ2-3; V gene: TRBV6-5; CDR3 protein: CASSYSLGVTDTQYF
J gene: TRBJ2-5; V gene: TRBV4-1; CDR3 protein: CDSSRKTGYQETQYF
J gene: TRBJ1-1; V gene: TRBV4-1; CDR3 protein: CASSPRWGSMNTEAFF
J gene: TRBJ2-5; V gene: TRBV29-1; CDR3 protein: CSGTWGGTQYF
J gene: TRBJ2-2; V gene: TRBV7-9; CDR3 protein: CASRTSGRTAGELFF
J gene: TRBJ1-1; V gene: TRBV25-1; CDR3 protein: CASSELGSLNTEAFF
J gene: TRBJ1-2; V gene: TRBV6-2/TRBV6-3; CDR3 protein: CASTWDRGPYGYTF
J gene: TRBJ2-1; V gene: TRBV9; CDR3 protein: CASSATVAGVIYEQFF
J gene: TRBJ2-7; V gene: TRBV6-1; CDR3 protein: CATPATTGHEQYF
J gene: TRBJ1-4; V gene: TRBV10-3; CDR3 protein: CAIGGGENAANEKLFF
J gene: TRBJ2-1; V gene: TRBV2; CDR3 protein: CASSDTSGAQFF
J gene: TRBJ1-2; V gene: TRBV10-3; CDR3 protein: CAISEWGDRSDGYTF
J gene: TRBJ2-7; V gene: TRBV20-1; CDR3 protein: CSARAFGGPSYNEQYF
J gene: TRBJ1-5; V gene: TRBV20-1; CDR3 protein: CSAPRIGTGGVQPQHF
J gene: TRBJ2-4; V gene: TRBV7-9; CDR3 protein: CASSLGVDKNIQYF
J gene: TRBJ1-1; V gene: TRBV6-6; CDR3 protein: CASLPQLGGNTEAFF
J gene: TRBJ1-1; V gene: TRBV20-1; CDR3 protein: CSARDTGRNIEAFF
J gene: TRBJ1-2; V gene: TRBV3-1; CDR3 protein: CASSQGERGANYGYTF
J gene: TRBJ1-3; V gene: TRBV12-3/TRBV12-4; CDR3 protein: CASSSPGPAGNTIYF
J gene: TRBJ2-7; V gene: TRBV11-2; CDR3 protein: CASSFEPSGGYEQYF
J gene: TRBJ1-2; V gene: TRBV29-1; CDR3 protein: CSVEGTGDGYTF
J gene: TRBJ2-3; V gene: TRBV9; CDR3 protein: CASSEDLGRDTQYF
J gene: TRBJ2-3; V gene: TRBV4-1; CDR3 protein: CASSRTEADTQYF
J gene: TRBJ2-3; V gene: TRBV7-9; CDR3 protein: CASSVQTGGSTDTQYF
J gene: TRBJ2-5; V gene: TRBV20-1; CDR3 protein: CSAVQDLNQETQYF
J gene: TRBJ2-1; V gene: TRBV2; CDR3 protein: CASGRLAGGNEQFF
J gene: TRBJ2-7; V gene: TRBV3-1; CDR3 protein: CASSQDRTSDNEQYF
J gene: TRBJ2-1; V gene: TRBV2; CDR3 protein: CASCSRIYNEQFF
J gene: TRBJ1-2; V gene: TRBV4-2; CDR3 protein: CASSPDLRGRRFGYTF
J gene: TRBJ2-5; V gene: TRBV20-1; CDR3 protein: CSARIPGLPSEQYF
J gene: TRBJ2-2; V gene: TRBV9; CDR3 protein: CASSPSLSGVYTGELFF